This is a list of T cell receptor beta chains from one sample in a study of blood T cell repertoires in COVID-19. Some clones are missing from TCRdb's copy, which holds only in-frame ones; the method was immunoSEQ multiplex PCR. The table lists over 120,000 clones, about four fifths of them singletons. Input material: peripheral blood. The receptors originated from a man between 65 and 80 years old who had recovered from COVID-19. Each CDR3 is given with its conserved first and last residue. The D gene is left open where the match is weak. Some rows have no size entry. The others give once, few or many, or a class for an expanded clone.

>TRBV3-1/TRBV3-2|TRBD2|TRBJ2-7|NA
TGTGCCAGCAGCCAAGGAGGACTAGCGGGACGTATACGGCAGTACTTC
CASSQGGLAGRIRQYF
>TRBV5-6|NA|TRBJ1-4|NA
TGTGCCAGCATTCAACAGGGTTCTCGAAAACTGTTTTTT
CASIQQGSRKLFF
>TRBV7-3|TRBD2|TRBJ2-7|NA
TGTGCCAGCAGCCTAGGAGGGACTAGCGGAGACTACGAGCAGTACTTC
CASSLGGTSGDYEQYF
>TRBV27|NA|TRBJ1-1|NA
TGTGCCAGCAGTTTGGGGGGGAGTCGCACTGAAGCTTTCTTT
CASSLGGSRTEAFF
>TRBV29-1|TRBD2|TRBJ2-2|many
TGCAGCGTTCCCAGCGGGAGGGCCACCGGGGAGCTGTTTTTT
CSVPSGRATGELFF
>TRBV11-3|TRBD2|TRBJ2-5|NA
TGTGCCAGCAGCTTGACTAGCGCGGCAGAGACCCAGTACTTC
CASSLTSAAETQYF
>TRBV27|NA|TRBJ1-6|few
TGTGCCAGCAGTTTAAACAGGGTCACCCAGTCCCTCCACTTT
CASSLNRVTQSLHF
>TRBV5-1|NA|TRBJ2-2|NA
TGCGCCAGCAGCTTTACAGGGTTCACCGGGGAGCTGTTTTTT
CASSFTGFTGELFF
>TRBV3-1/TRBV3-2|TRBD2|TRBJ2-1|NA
TGTGCCAGCAGCCAAGGAGTGCGGGAGTCGTACAATGAGCAGTTCTTC
CASSQGVRESYNEQFF
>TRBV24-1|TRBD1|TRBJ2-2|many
TGTGCCACCAGTGATACTTCCGGGACAGGGGACCCCGGGGAGCTGTTTTTT
CATSDTSGTGDPGELFF
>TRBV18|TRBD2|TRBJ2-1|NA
TGTGCCAGCTCACCGACTAGCGGGCAATACAATGAGCAGTTCTTC
CASSPTSGQYNEQFF
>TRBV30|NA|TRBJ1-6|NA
TGTGCCTGGAGACCAGGCCCAGGAAATTCACCCCTCCACTTT
CAWRPGPGNSPLHF
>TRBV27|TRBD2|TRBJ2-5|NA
TGTGCCAGCAGTTTGGGACTAGGATTAGAAGAGACCCAGTACTTC
CASSLGLGLEETQYF
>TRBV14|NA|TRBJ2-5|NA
TGTGCCAGCAGCCAAGGTGGGGGGTATCCCGCCCGGGAGACCCAGTACTTC
CASSQGGGYPARETQYF
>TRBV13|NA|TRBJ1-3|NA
TGTGCCAGCAGCTTAGGAGGGGGCTCTGGAAACACCATATATTTT
CASSLGGGSGNTIYF
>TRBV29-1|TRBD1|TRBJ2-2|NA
TGCAGCGTAGGGACAGGGGGTCCCGGGGAGCTGTTTTTT
CSVGTGGPGELFF
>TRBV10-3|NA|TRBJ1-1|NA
TGTGCCATCAGTGAGTCGGAGGTAGGGTATGTGAACACTGAAGCTTTCTTT
CAISESEVGYVNTEAFF
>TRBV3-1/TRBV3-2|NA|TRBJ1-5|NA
TGTGCCAGCAGCCAAACGGGTGGCGGTCAGCCCCAGCATTTT
CASSQTGGGQPQHF
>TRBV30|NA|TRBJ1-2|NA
TGTGCCTGGAGTACTACAGGGAACTATGGCTACACCTTC
CAWSTTGNYGYTF
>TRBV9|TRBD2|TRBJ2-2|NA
TGTGCCAGCAGCGGGACGACTAGCGCTCTCGGGGAGCTGTTTTTT
CASSGTTSALGELFF
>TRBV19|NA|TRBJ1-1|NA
TGTGCCAGTAGGCGACGGGTTAACACTGAAGCTTTCTTT
CASRRRVNTEAFF
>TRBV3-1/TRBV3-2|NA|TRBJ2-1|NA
TGTGCCAGCAGCCATAAAATCCGGGATGAGCAGTTCTTC
CASSHKIRDEQFF
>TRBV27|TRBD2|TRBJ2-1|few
TGTGCCAGCAGCCCCGGACTAGCGGCGTCGGATGAGCAGTTCTTC
CASSPGLAASDEQFF
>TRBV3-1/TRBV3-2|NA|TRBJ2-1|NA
TGTGCCAGCAGCTTCGGAGGGGGGAGGGGCAATGAGCAGTTCTTC
CASSFGGGRGNEQFF
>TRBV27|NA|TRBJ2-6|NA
TGTGCCAGCAGTCTTTCTGGGGCCAACGTCCTGACTTTC
CASSLSGANVLTF
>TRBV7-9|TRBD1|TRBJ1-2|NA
TGTGCCAGCACCCTAGGGGGCACCACGGGGGCGAGGGGCTACACCTTC
CASTLGGTTGARGYTF
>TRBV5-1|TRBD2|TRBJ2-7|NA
TGCGCCAGCAGGCGGGAGGGACCCTACGAGCAGTACTTC
CASRREGPYEQYF
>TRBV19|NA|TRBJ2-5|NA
TGTGCCAGTAGTTGGGACTCCAAAGGAGAGACCCAGTACTTC
CASSWDSKGETQYF